Detailed here is one T cell receptor beta chain. Its antigen is not yet known. Per-base qualities were not stored, and no clone one base away is much larger. Library generation was performed with the immunoSEQ multiplex PCR assay. High-throughput TCR-beta CDR3 sequencing of genomic DNA from most patients was performed by Adaptive Biotechnologies. The original pipeline was this. Adaptive's ImmunoSEQ software supplied the TCR sequencing data for under 20 patients, while MiXCR and VDJtools were used to process a few other patients. Because the origin of CDR3 nucleotide sequences shared between donor and recipient could not be assigned, those sequences were removed. Alloreactive clones required at least 2-fold expansion over unstimulated cells and minimum CFSE-low frequency of 0.002% (template counts) or 0.001% (read counts). Clones detected in sequenced pre-transplant spleen, lymph node, or MLR CFSE-low populations of the donor or recipient were defined as mappable. The cumulative frequency of alloreactive clones was calculated as a percentage of all sequences, weighted by copy number. TCRdb stores this immuneACCESS table with in-frame sequences only. Part of the clones is absent; in the studies checked, under half of the shortfall reflects unresolved V genes, and no reason is known for the rest. The V and J calls and clone size are taken from that table; D and trimming were inferred from the DNA. The table for this sample lists 15,000 to 20,000 clones; less than 85% of them were counted only once. Approximately 18% of the sample is held by the ten biggest clonotypes.

CDR3 length: 19 amino acids, cysteine to phenylalanine. Only the CDR3 DNA is retained, 57 bases long and in frame from the first base. The germline V gene gives CDR1 as KGHSH and CDR2 as LQKENI. Trimming takes 3 bases from V and 2 bases from J, and the germline ends sit 22 bases apart. The sample is drawn from a study of graft-versus-host responses after intestinal transplantation (dated by TCRdb to the early 2020s). A note on the overall study: Recipients received multivisceral, liver-intestinal, or isolated intestinal transplants. All recipients received anti-thymocyte globulin induction followed by maintenance tacrolimus and steroids for around three years. Graft-versus-host and host-versus-graft alloreactive T cell clones were tracked in the graft, circulation and bone marrow after intestinal transplantation using bulk TCR-beta CDR3 sequencing. To identify alloreactive clones, pre-transplant mixed lymphocyte reaction products were sequenced and compared with unstimulated pre-transplant donor and recipient T cells. The cohort enrolled about two dozen intestinal transplant recipients, one of whom was a retransplant, and 3 patients without pretransplant specimens were excluded. Donor T cell macrochimerism was defined as a peak of at least 4% donor T cells among recipient peripheral blood mononuclear cells. Rather than going through the commercial service, samples from a few later patients were sequenced in-house on an Illumina MiSeq and processed with MiXCR. Study-level results and caveats: Peak levels of circulating GvH clones were associated with declines in HvG clones early after transplant. In the allografts of patients with donor T cell macrochimerism, GvH to HvG T cell clonal ratios were high. GvH clones were found in recipient bone marrow, and some of the GvH clones appeared earlier in ileal mucosa or blood, which is consistent with an intestinal mucosal origin. The conclusions were limited by the relatively low number and heterogeneity of the intestinal transplant patients.

Dithiothreitol, EDTA incubations and collagenase D digestion were used to isolate intraepithelial and lamina propria lymphocytes from graft specimens. Serial intestinal graft biopsy specimens collected up to 600 days after transplant underwent bulk TCR-beta sequencing. The sample in question was ileum tissue, obtained approximately 110 days after intestinal transplant. The receptor chain draws on TRBV18 and TRBJ2-2; TRBD2 might be the D gene, on 6 matching bases. The sequence derives from a human patient who received an intestinal transplant, so some T cells may come from the graft donor. The base sequence is TGTGCCAGCTCACCCTACCACGGGAGCCGCCTAAGAAACACCGGGGAGCTGTTTTTT. It translates to CASSPYHGSRLRNTGELFF.